Listed here are 18 T cell receptor beta chains from one sample, sequenced in a study of blood T cell repertoires in COVID-19. Assay used: immunoSEQ multiplex PCR; TCRdb lists only in-frame clones, some missing. The table includes about 160,000 clones, about four fifths detected once. Sequenced sample: PBMCs or T cells enriched from blood (not recorded which). These receptors were taken from a woman aged 55-69 years who had recovered from COVID-19.

The chain links TRBV10-3 to TRBJ2-2; D is ambiguous. Deletions cut 4 bases from V and 0 bases from J, with 9 bases between. The length of the CDR3 is 15 residues. Germline CDR1 and CDR2: ENHRY and SYGVKD. The CDR3 DNA is TGTGCCATCAGTGCGGAGCCCACGAACACCGGGGAGCTGTTTTTT. This encodes CAISAEPTNTGELFF.

V gene TRBV14 combines with J gene TRBJ1-1, with D tentatively TRBD1 (6 bases). The CDR3 length is 15 residues. Germline CDR1 reads SGHDN; CDR2 reads FVKESK. V was trimmed by 4 bases and J by 0 bases, leaving 12 bases between them. The CDR3 DNA follows: TGTGCCAGCAGCCCACATACAGGGATGAACACTGAAGCTTTCTTT. This translates into CASSPHTGMNTEAFF.

CDR3 bases: TGTGCCAGCAGTTTACTAGCGGGGGGGCTGGAGACCCAGTACTTC. This sequence encodes CASSLLAGGLETQYF. This chain connects TRBV27 to TRBJ2-5; TRBD2 matches at 12 bases. Germline V CDR1 and CDR2: MNHEY, SMNVEV (reference sequence). The CDR3 has 15 residues. The trim removed 2 bases at V and 5 bases at J, leaving 3 bases unmatched.

This chain joins TRBV5-1 and TRBJ2-3, with D tentatively TRBD1 (5 bases). V was trimmed by 6 bases and J by 1 base, leaving 12 bases between them. Germline CDR1 is SGHRS and CDR2 is YFSETQ. CDR3 length: 14 residues. CDR3: CASMIIGGTDTQYF. CDR3 DNA sequence: TGCGCCAGCATGATCATAGGGGGCACAGATACGCAGTATTTT.

This chain joins TRBV2 and TRBJ2-3, with TRBD1 matching over 7 bases. Germline V gene sequence: CDR1 SNHLY, CDR2 FYNNEI. V lost 7 bases to trimming and J lost 7 bases; unmatched junction nucleotides: 5. The CDR3 is made up of 12 amino acids. The chain's CDR3 is CASTTGAYTQYF. Written as DNA, the CDR3 is TGTGCCAGCACCACAGGGGCTTATACGCAGTATTTT.

The genes are TRBV13 and TRBJ2-7; 8 bases are a match to TRBD1. The CDR3 covers 16 residues. The trim removed 5 bases at V and 1 base at J, leaving 10 bases unmatched. Germline-derived CDR1 and CDR2 are PRHDT and FYEKMQ (reference sequence). The CDR3 coding sequence is TGTGCCAGCAGCCCCAAGGCCGGGACAGGATCCTACGAGCAGTACTTC. Protein sequence: CASSPKAGTGSYEQYF.

V usage is TRBV5-6 and J usage is TRBJ2-1; D is ambiguous. V was shortened by 1 base and J by 5 bases, with 7 bases between the two germline ends. This CDR3 is 13 amino acids long. Germline values: CDR1 SGHDT, CDR2 YYEEEE. CDR3 sequence: CASSLTRHNEQFF. Written as DNA, the CDR3 is TGTGCCAGCAGCTTGACACGCCACAATGAGCAGTTCTTC.

The V call is TRBV11-2, the J call TRBJ1-1, with unresolved D. The length of the CDR3 is 13 residues. Germline CDR1 SGHAT, CDR2 FQNNGV. Trimming cost V 4 bases and J 6 bases, with 12 bases left between them. The CDR3 DNA is TGTGCCAGCAGCTCGACAACAGAATCTGAAGCTTTCTTT. Its translation: CASSSTTESEAFF.

The chain combines TRBV30 with TRBJ2-5; D perhaps matches TRBD1 (7 bases). The V gene lost 4 bases and the J gene lost 5 bases, with 17 bases spanning the gap. Germline CDR1 is GTSNPN and CDR2 is SVGIG (reference sequence). The CDR3 spans 14 residues. The CDR3, as DNA: TGTGCCTGGAATCGGAGGGGGCCCGGGGAGACCCAGTACTTC. Its translation is CAWNRRGPGETQYF.

This clone appeared a single time. The chain couples TRBV5-1 to TRBJ1-4; D not certain. V lost 0 bases and J 5 bases, leaving 11 bases between the germline ends. CDR3 length: 15 residues. CDR1 SGHRS and CDR2 YFSETQ come from the germline V gene. The CDR3 protein is CASSLEPGLNEKLFF. DNA for the CDR3: TGCGCCAGCAGCTTGGAGCCGGGTTTGAATGAAAAACTGTTTTTT.

The chain joins TRBV6-1 to TRBJ2-3; 9 bases are a match to TRBD2. The junction had 10 bases not matched to a gene; V was cut back by 4 bases and J by 5 bases. The CDR3 has 16 residues. Germline CDR1 MNHNS, CDR2 SASEGT. This CDR3 reads CASSGGGALFLDTQYF. In DNA, the CDR3 is TGTGCCAGCAGTGGCGGGGGGGCCTTGTTCTTAGATACGCAGTATTTT.

The V and J genes are TRBV19 and TRBJ2-2, with TRBD1 matching over 7 bases. Germline CDR1 and CDR2: LNHDA and SQIVND (reference sequence). The CDR3 spans 14 residues. Unmatched junction bases numbered 3, after V lost 3 bases and J lost 5 bases. The CDR3 reads CASSIQGVTGELFF. For the CDR3, the DNA is TGTGCCAGTAGTATCCAGGGGGTGACCGGGGAGCTGTTTTTT.

V is TRBV9 and J is TRBJ2-1; 7 bases match TRBD1. Per germline, CDR1 SGDLS and CDR2 YYNGEE. The CDR3 extends over 15 amino acids. The ends lost 0 bases at V and 9 bases at J; junction bases unmatched: 9. For the CDR3, the DNA is TGTGCCAGCAGCGTAGAACCAGGGGGTATGGGTGAGCAGTTCTTC. Protein product: CASSVEPGGMGEQFF. Together with reference TRBV9 and TRBJ2-1, the CDR3 gives the full variable domain: DSGVTQTPKHLITATGQRVTLRCSPRSGDLSVYWYQQSLDQGLQFLIQYYNGEERAKGNILERFSAQQFPDLHSELNLSSLELGDSALYFCASSVEPGGMGEQFFGPGTRLTVL.

This chain connects TRBV4-1 to TRBJ1-4; D uncertain. Germline V CDR1 and CDR2: MGHRA, YSYEKL. This CDR3 is 17 amino acids long. Trimming shortened V by 4 bases and J by 0 bases, and 15 bases separated the two germline ends. The CDR3 reads CASSPRTEIATNEKLFF. The CDR3 DNA is TGCGCCAGCAGCCCAAGAACAGAGATCGCAACTAATGAAAAACTGTTTTTT.

V is TRBV12-3 or TRBV12-4 and J is TRBJ1-1; no reliable D call. The CDR3 extends over 13 amino acids. Deletions cut 2 bases from V and 3 bases from J, with 7 bases between. DNA for the CDR3: TGTGCCAGCAGTTTAACTTTGTACACTGAAGCTTTCTTT. Translated: CASSLTLYTEAFF.

This chain links TRBV6-6 with TRBJ1-1, with D hard to call. This CDR3 is built from 14 residues. The germline V gene encodes CDR1 MNHNY and CDR2 SVGAGI (reference sequence). V was clipped by 7 bases and J by 1 base, with 13 bases between them. The DNA of the CDR3 is TGTGCCAGCACCGAGACAAGGAAGAACACTGAAGCTTTCTTT. This sequence encodes CASTETRKNTEAFF.

The count of this clone is one. The chain recombines TRBV21-1 with TRBJ2-1; TRBD1, the D gene given by the table, was not confirmed from the DNA. TRBV21-1 is a recognized pseudogene. This CDR3 region has 17 residues. CDR3 amino acids: CASSKLIPIGTVNEQFF. The DNA of the CDR3 is TGTGCCAGCAGCAAATTAATACCTATAGGGACAGTTAATGAGCAGTTCTTC.

The genes are TRBV10-1 and TRBJ2-1; 9 bases map to TRBD2. This CDR3 region has 14 residues. The V and J ends lost 6 bases and 7 bases, in that order; junction bases with no gene match: 7. Looked up from germline, CDR1 is WNHNN and CDR2 is SYGVQD (reference sequence). In nucleotides, the CDR3 is TGCGCCAGCAGCGCGGGGGGGCCTGGTAATGAGCAGTTCTTC. It translates to CASSAGGPGNEQFF.